What follows describes a single T cell receptor beta chain. Its specificity is not known. The data are from a study of siplizumab effects on memory and regulatory T cells. Overall study results and limits: Controls showed an average of around 30% Treg-derived mappable alloreactive CD4+ clones, while siplizumab showed under 80%. There appeared to be greater diversity in naive T cells than in memory cells, and naive T cells seemed major contributors to the alloresponse. Roughly 75-96% of proliferating clones (CD4+ or CD8+) could not be assigned a naive or memory phenotype.

CDR1 and CDR2 (germline): MNHNS, SASEGT. This CDR3 comprises 11 residues. With 5 bases removed from V and 11 bases from J, the gap between germline ends came to 13 bases. TCRdb keeps only in-frame clones here, not all; method: immunoSEQ multiplex PCR. This table has more than 85,000 clones, roughly 92% appearing once. This receptor was taken from a human donor in good health. V gene TRBV6-1 combines with J gene TRBJ2-7; D ambiguous. Input material: CD4+ T cells sorted from blood. CDR3 DNA sequence: TGTGCCAGCAGTAATTCGGAGAGCAAGTACTTC. It encodes CASSNSESKYF.